The 30 T cell receptor beta chains presented below share a single source sample, sequenced in a study of T-cell memory formation after mild COVID-19. Using its own MiXCR run on the 5' RACE reads, TCRdb lists one record per CDR3 protein. The sample contains over 350,000 distinct CDR3 sequences, around 24% of which appear only once. Sequencing was done on a sample of PBMCs or a T cell subset sorted from them (not recorded which). Receptors originate from an adult woman who had mild COVID-19 (a few samples of this study predate the infection). Cell type and time point are not known.

The table lists this clonotype with a few counts. The V call is TRBV5-1, the J call TRBJ1-5, with 8 bases identical to TRBD1. CDR1 SGHRS and CDR2 YFSETQ come from the germline V gene. CDR3 length equals 18 residues. Trimming at V came to 1 base and at J to 4 bases, leaving 13 bases not matched to a gene. The CDR3 bases are TGCGCCAGCAGCTTGCTTCCGGGACAGGCTCAAGGGAATCAGCCCCAGCATTTT. Protein sequence: CASSLLPGQAQGNQPQHF.

This rearrangement joins TRBV5-1 to TRBJ2-3; tentatively, D is TRBD2 (6 bases). Trimming removed 1 base from V and 3 bases from J, with 15 bases in between. This CDR3 has 16 amino acids. Germline CDR1 SGHRS, CDR2 YFSETQ. The CDR3 DNA reads as TGCGCCAGCAGCTTGAAGGTGGGACTTTCGACAGATACGCAGTATTTT. Its translation: CASSLKVGLSTDTQYF.

The chain joins TRBV15 to TRBJ1-5; no reliable D call. The germline CDR1 and CDR2 sequences are LNHNV and YYDKDF (reference sequence). This CDR3 has 13 residues. V gave up 0 bases and J gave up 7 bases, with 7 bases separating them. CDR3 DNA: TGTGCCACCAGCAGAGATCCGGGCCAGCCCCAGCATTTT. Protein sequence: CATSRDPGQPQHF.

The CDR3 DNA is TGCAGTGCCGAGGGGACGCGATCATGGGATTCACCCCTCCACTTT. Amino acids: CSAEGTRSWDSPLHF. This chain connects TRBV20-1 to TRBJ1-6; possibly TRBD1 for D (5 bases). V lost 6 bases and J lost 8, with 20 bases in between. The CDR3 consists of 15 residues. The germline V gene encodes CDR1 DFQATT and CDR2 SNEGSKA (reference sequence).

In its sample, this clonotype was seen once. Because it lacks the conserved phenylalanine or tryptophan at the end, this CDR3 is likely a read error. This rearrangement joins TRBV6-2 or TRBV6-3 to TRBJ2-2, with 8 bases lining up with TRBD2. Trimming took 2 bases from V and 6 from J; bases not matched to a gene: 5. The CDR3 extends over 15 amino acids. CDR1 and CDR2 from the germline V gene are MNHEY and SVGEGT. The CDR3 protein is CASSYVSGEAGELFL. DNA for the CDR3: TGTGCCAGCAGTTACGTTAGCGGGGAGGCCGGGGAGCTGTTTCTT.

This clonotype was recorded a few times. V and J are TRBV6-4 and TRBJ2-3; the match to TRBD2 covers 10 bases. V was pared by 5 bases and J by 1 base, with 3 bases of the junction left unmatched. CDR1 MRHNA and CDR2 SNTAGT come from the germline V gene. The CDR3 consists of 15 residues. The CDR3 nucleotides are TGTGCCAGCAGTAAAACTAGCGGGGGCACAGATACGCAGTATTTT. Protein sequence: CASSKTSGGTDTQYF.

The chain combines TRBV29-1 with TRBJ1-3; D call uncertain. CDR1 is SQVTM, CDR2 ANQGSEA, per germline. This CDR3 region has 13 residues. Trimming stripped 0 bases from V and 8 bases from J, with 11 bases between. The CDR3: CSVEEGFGDTIYF. CDR3 DNA sequence: TGCAGCGTTGAAGAAGGCTTCGGTGACACCATATATTTT.

The chain is built from TRBV30 and TRBJ2-1; the D is unclear. Trimming removed 0 bases at V and 8 bases at J, with 8 bases between. Germline lookup yields CDR1 GTSNPN and CDR2 SVGIG (reference sequence). The CDR3 runs 12 residues. CDR3 in amino acids: CAWSVLGDEQFF. The CDR3, as DNA: TGTGCCTGGAGTGTTCTGGGCGATGAGCAGTTCTTC.

This clonotype was counted only a few times. The gene calls are TRBV5-1 and TRBJ1-2, with D maybe TRBD1 (5 bases). Trimming left V 2 bases short and J 6 bases short, with 11 bases between. Germline V CDR1 and CDR2: SGHRS, YFSETQ. The CDR3 has 13 amino acids. Here the CDR3 DNA reads TGCGCCAGCAGCTTCCAGGGAAGAGATGGCTACACCTTC. It is translated as CASSFQGRDGYTF.

The chain has TRBV24-1 and TRBJ1-4; D is undetermined. The CDR3 is 13 amino acids. The germline V gene encodes CDR1 KGHDR and CDR2 SFDVKD. The V and J ends lost 2 bases and 8 bases respectively, with 8 bases between them. CDR3 amino acids: CATSDWAVEKLFF. In DNA form, the CDR3 reads TGTGCCACCAGTGATTGGGCAGTCGAAAAACTGTTTTTT.

The V gene is TRBV25-1, the J gene TRBJ2-5; the D is unclear. The germline V gene has CDR1 MGHDK and CDR2 SYGVNS. The CDR3 consists of 12 residues. V gave up 0 bases and J gave up 5 bases, with 4 bases separating them. The chain's CDR3 is CASSEYSETQYF. CDR3 coding DNA: TGTGCCAGCAGTGAATATTCGGAGACCCAGTACTTC.

The genes are TRBV2 and TRBJ2-5; 9 bases are shared with TRBD2. This CDR3 comprises 13 residues. J lost 5 bases, V lost 6 bases, and 4 bases had no gene match. From germline, CDR1 is SNHLY and CDR2 FYNNEI. The CDR3 protein is CASRKSGGETQYF. The CDR3 region has the DNA TGTGCCAGCAGAAAGAGCGGGGGGGAGACCCAGTACTTC.

The chain couples TRBV5-5 to TRBJ1-1; D not certain. The length of the CDR3 is 14 residues. The V end was cut by 0 bases, the J end by 6 bases, with 12 bases between. The germline V gene encodes CDR1 SGHKS and CDR2 YYEKEE (reference sequence). The CDR3 loop is CASSLAGYLAEAFF. DNA of the CDR3: TGTGCCAGCAGCTTGGCTGGGTACCTCGCTGAAGCTTTCTTT. Combining the CDR3 with reference TRBV5-5 and TRBJ1-1 gives the whole variable domain DAGVTQSPTHLIKTRGQQVTLRCSPISGHKSVSWYQQVLGQGPQFIFQYYEKEERGRGNFPDRFSARQFPNYSSELNVNALLLGDSALYLCASSLAGYLAEAFFGQGTRLTVV.

This clonotype was counted only a few times. The V and J genes are TRBV27 and TRBJ2-5, with D unclear. Germline CDR1 MNHEY, CDR2 SMNVEV (reference sequence). The CDR3 sequence is 13 residues long. Trimming pared 8 bases from V and 5 bases from J, leaving 15 bases between. DNA of the CDR3: TGTGCCAGCCATGGCGGCGTAGGTGAGACCCAGTACTTC. Translated: CASHGGVGETQYF.

The chain couples TRBV29-1 to TRBJ2-7; no clear D. Between the trimmed V and J ends, which lost 4 bases and 6 bases, there was a span of 10 bases. The CDR3 is made up of 11 amino acids. CDR1 SQVTM and CDR2 ANQGSEA come from the germline V gene. The CDR3 here is CSVVRSGEQYF. The CDR3 DNA reads as TGCAGCGTTGTACGGAGTGGCGAGCAGTACTTC.

This clonotype appeared a few times. The chain employs TRBV6-6 and TRBJ2-6, with D hard to call. This CDR3 contains 17 residues. V lost 2 bases, J lost 3 bases, and 14 bases lay in between. CDR1 is MNHNY and CDR2 is SVGAGI in the germline V gene (reference sequence). The CDR3 region is CASSYGFAYGGANVLTF. The CDR3 nucleotides are TGTGCCAGCAGTTACGGTTTCGCTTATGGTGGGGCCAACGTCCTGACTTTC.

This clonotype was seen a handful of times. This chain links TRBV3-1 with TRBJ2-7, with no clear D. Germline CDR1 LGHDT, CDR2 YNNKEL (reference sequence). The length of the CDR3 is 16 residues. V lost 0 bases to trimming and J lost 0 bases, with 12 bases between them. In DNA form, the CDR3 reads TGTGCCAGCAGCCAAGAAGTGGTCAGCAGCTCCTACGAGCAGTACTTC. This translates into CASSQEVVSSSYEQYF.

The chain combines TRBV5-1 with TRBJ2-1, with D possibly TRBD2 on 6 matching bases. This CDR3 has 16 amino acids. Germline CDR1 SGHRS, CDR2 YFSETQ. Trimming took off 3 bases at V and 0 bases at J, with 13 bases between the two ends. DNA of the CDR3: TGCGCCAGCAGCTCGCGACTAGTCGGCTCCTACAATGAGCAGTTCTTC. It encodes CASSSRLVGSYNEQFF. The full variable domain, its missing parts supplied by reference TRBV5-1 and TRBJ2-1, is KAGVTQTPRYLIKTRGQQVTLSCSPISGHRSVSWYQQTPGQGLQFLFEYFSETQRNKGNFPGRFSGRQFSNSRSEMNVSTLELGDSALYLCASSSRLVGSYNEQFFGPGTRLTVL.

This clonotype was counted only a few times. This chain uses TRBV25-1 with TRBJ2-7; D is perhaps TRBD2 (6 bases). Trimming removed 2 bases at V and 1 base at J, with 9 bases between. CDR1 is MGHDK, CDR2 SYGVNS, per germline. The CDR3 spans 14 residues. The CDR3 coding sequence is TGTGCCAGCAGTGAAGGGGGGAGGTCCTACGAGCAGTACTTC. It specifies CASSEGGRSYEQYF.

The chain combines TRBV30 with TRBJ2-7; 10 bases are a match to TRBD1. The CDR3 has 14 amino acids. V dropped 0 bases and J dropped 3; count of bases not matched to a gene: 2. CDR1 is GTSNPN and CDR2 is SVGIG in the germline V gene (reference sequence). CDR3 residues: CAWSVGTGDYEQYF. The CDR3 DNA sequence: TGTGCCTGGAGTGTAGGGACAGGGGACTACGAGCAGTACTTC.

This clonotype was observed a single time. The V call is TRBV5-1, the J call TRBJ2-1; D might be TRBD2 (6 bases). CDR3 size: 17 residues. V lost 3 bases and J 0 bases, leaving 16 bases between the germline ends. Germline loops: CDR1 SGHRS, CDR2 YFSETQ. CDR3 in amino acids: CASSSPRGTASYNEQFF. CDR3 DNA sequence: TGCGCCAGCAGCTCCCCTCGGGGGACGGCCTCCTACAATGAGCAGTTCTTC.

The chain carries TRBV6-1 and TRBJ2-1, with 11 bases identical to TRBD2. This CDR3 has 16 amino acids. After removal of 7 bases from V and 4 bases from J, the junction contained 9 bases not matched to a gene. Germline V gene lookup returns CDR1 MNHNS and CDR2 SASEGT. The DNA of the CDR3 is TGTGCCAGCACCATGAACCCTAGCGGGGGGTACAATGAGCAGTTCTTC. Amino acids: CASTMNPSGGYNEQFF.

The sample holds a few counts of this clonotype. The V gene is TRBV29-1, the J gene TRBJ2-7, with D tentatively TRBD2 (5 bases). Trimming left V 1 base short and J 7 bases short, with 20 bases between. The CDR3 is made up of 15 amino acids. Germline V CDR1 and CDR2: SQVTM, ANQGSEA. In DNA form, the CDR3 reads TGCAGCGTTGAAGTCCCACCGAGGGCCCATGGGGAGCAGTACTTC. It encodes CSVEVPPRAHGEQYF.

A few counts support this clonotype. V gene TRBV15 combines with J gene TRBJ2-3, with TRBD1 matching 8 bases. The germline gives CDR1 LNHNV, CDR2 YYDKDF (reference sequence). Trimming at V came to 5 bases and at J to 2 bases, leaving 9 bases not matched to a gene. The CDR3 is made up of 16 amino acids. The CDR3 is CATSGNRGRATDTQYF. The CDR3 region has the DNA TGTGCCACCAGCGGAAACAGGGGGAGAGCCACAGATACGCAGTATTTT.

The rearrangement links TRBV6-6 to TRBJ2-1, with D possibly called TRBD1 or TRBD2 (5 bases each). V was clipped by 4 bases and J by 1 base, with 14 bases between them. The CDR3 contains 16 residues. The germline gives CDR1 MNHNY, CDR2 SVGAGI (reference sequence). CDR3 nucleotide sequence: TGTGCCAGCAGTTGGACGGTGGGGGAATCCTACAATGAGCAGTTCTTC. Translated: CASSWTVGESYNEQFF.

The table lists this clonotype with a few counts. The V gene is TRBV19, the J gene TRBJ2-3, with no clear D. The germline gives CDR1 LNHDA, CDR2 SQIVND (reference sequence). Trimming pared 10 bases from V and 1 base from J, leaving 3 bases between. The CDR3 contains 10 residues. The chain's CDR3 is CAIRTDTQYF. The CDR3 DNA reads TGTGCCATCCGCACAGATACGCAGTATTTT. The whole variable domain, remainder taken from reference TRBV19 and TRBJ2-3, is DGGITQSPKYLFRKEGQNVTLSCEQNLNHDAMYWYRQDPGQGLRLIYYSQIVNDFQKGDIAEGYSVSREKKESFPLTVTSAQKNPTAFYLCAIRTDTQYFGPGTRLTVL.

This clonotype was seen a handful of times. This chain joins TRBV12-3 or TRBV12-4 and TRBJ2-5; 13 bases are shared with TRBD2. There are 14 residues in the CDR3. After removal of 7 bases from V and 3 bases from J, the junction contained 2 bases not matched to a gene. The CDR3 loop is CASKGTSGEETQYF. CDR3 nucleotides: TGTGCCAGCAAGGGGACTAGCGGGGAAGAGACCCAGTACTTC.

The CDR3 sequence is CSVDGGRQETQYF. CDR3 coding DNA: TGCAGCGTTGACGGTGGACGGCAAGAGACCCAGTACTTC. The chain combines TRBV29-1 with TRBJ2-5; no firm D call. Trimming left V 3 bases short and J 2 bases short, with 10 bases between. The CDR3 covers 13 residues. The germline CDR1 and CDR2 sequences are SQVTM and ANQGSEA. Combining the CDR3 with reference TRBV29-1 and TRBJ2-5 gives the whole variable domain SAVISQKPSRDICQRGTSLTIQCQVDSQVTMMFWYRQQPGQSLTLIATANQGSEATYESGFVIDKFPISRPNLTFSTLTVSNMSPEDSSIYLCSVDGGRQETQYFGPGTRLLVL.

The V and J genes are TRBV6-5 and TRBJ1-2; TRBD1 aligns across 7 bases. CDR1 is MNHEY, CDR2 SVGAGI, per germline. V lost 6 bases to trimming and J lost 4 bases; unmatched junction nucleotides: 8. The CDR3 consists of 14 residues. CDR3 DNA sequence: TGTGCCAGCAGATCCACCGGGACAGCCTATGGCTACACCTTC. Amino acid sequence: CASRSTGTAYGYTF.

The chain has TRBV6-2 or TRBV6-3 and TRBJ2-3, with D unresolved. Germline V gene data show CDR1 as MNHEY and CDR2 as SVGEGT. CDR3 size: 13 residues. Trimming took off 6 bases at V and 2 bases at J, with 9 bases between the two ends. CDR3 sequence reads: CASRWTSTDTQYF. The CDR3 DNA follows: TGTGCCAGCAGATGGACGTCCACAGATACGCAGTATTTT.